Shown below are 18 T cell receptor beta chains from a single sample sequenced in a study of cytomegalovirus exposure and HLA in healthy donors. PCR involved 60 Vbeta and 13 Jbeta primers. Sequencing was performed with immunoSEQ multiplex PCR; in TCRdb, only in-frame clones are kept and a portion is missing. The sample carries around 100,000 clones, approximately 76% recorded once. Sequencing was done on a sample of PBMCs. The source of these receptors is a man in his forties in good health and CMV-seronegative.

The V and J genes are TRBV5-1 and TRBJ1-1; TRBD1 matches 10 bases. CDR1 is SGHRS and CDR2 is YFSETQ in the germline V gene. The CDR3 covers 16 residues. The V and J ends lost 0 bases and 3 bases, in that order; junction bases with no gene match: 5. As DNA, the CDR3 is TGCGCCAGCAGCTTGGGAAGGGACAGGGGACACACTGAAGCTTTCTTT. Its protein product is CASSLGRDRGHTEAFF.

The genes are TRBV2 and TRBJ1-3, with D maybe TRBD1 (5 bases). The V end was cut by 7 bases, the J end by 2 bases, with 15 bases between. This CDR3 comprises 15 residues. Germline lookup yields CDR1 SNHLY and CDR2 FYNNEI. The CDR3 reads CASMSGTGPGNTIYF. CDR3 DNA: TGTGCCAGCATGAGCGGGACGGGCCCTGGAAACACCATATATTTT.

The chain recombines TRBV14 with TRBJ2-1, with D tentatively TRBD1 (5 bases). V was shortened by 1 base and J by 6 bases, with 16 bases between the two germline ends. Germline loops: CDR1 SGHDN, CDR2 FVKESK. The CDR3 spans 16 residues. The CDR3 region is CASSQVAQGLFNEQFF. CDR3 nucleotides: TGTGCCAGCAGCCAAGTGGCGCAGGGATTGTTCAATGAGCAGTTCTTC.

This clone appeared a single time. The chain couples TRBV19 to TRBJ1-6; 7 bases line up with TRBD1. V shed 5 bases, J shed 5 bases, and the junction held 3 bases outside the gene matches. Germline V gives CDR1 LNHDA, CDR2 SQIVND (reference sequence). CDR3 length: 14 residues. CDR3 region: CASSLGQHNSPLHF. DNA of the CDR3: TGTGCCAGTAGTCTGGGACAGCATAATTCACCCCTCCACTTT.

The chain carries TRBV5-1 and TRBJ2-7, with 9 bases lining up with TRBD2. Germline CDR1 is SGHRS and CDR2 is YFSETQ. This CDR3 region has 13 residues. The trim removed 4 bases at V and 3 bases at J, leaving 2 bases unmatched. The CDR3 sequence: CASSAGGYYEQYF. CDR3 coding DNA: TGCGCCAGCAGCGCGGGGGGGTACTACGAGCAGTACTTC.

This clone was counted a few times. The chain recombines TRBV7-9 with TRBJ1-1; D is undetermined. Between the trimmed V and J ends, which lost 0 bases and 7 bases, there was a span of 6 bases. Germline V gene sequence: CDR1 SEHNR, CDR2 FQNEAQ (reference sequence). The CDR3 totals 12 residues. The CDR3, as DNA: TGTGCCAGCAGCTTAGCAGCGGGTGAAGCTTTCTTT. Amino acids: CASSLAAGEAFF.

This chain uses TRBV29-1 with TRBJ2-2; weak D call: TRBD2 (6 bases). Germline V gene lookup returns CDR1 SQVTM and CDR2 ANQGSEA. V was cut by 6 bases and J by 1 base, with 12 bases left in between. This CDR3 is 14 amino acids long. In DNA, the CDR3 is TGCAGCGTCTCCGGGACTCTGAACACCGGGGAGCTGTTTTTT. Translating gives CSVSGTLNTGELFF.

The chain uses TRBV18 and TRBJ1-2, with D possibly matching TRBD1 (6 bases). The germline V and J ends were trimmed by 3 bases and 8 bases, with 13 bases remaining between them. The CDR3 consists of 13 residues. Germline assignment: CDR1 KGHSH and CDR2 LQKENI. CDR3 sequence: CASSPPGVVGYTF. The CDR3 DNA sequence: TGTGCCAGCTCACCTCCAGGGGTCGTGGGCTACACCTTC.

V usage is TRBV2 and J usage is TRBJ2-1; D is ambiguous. Trimming stripped 3 bases from V and 5 bases from J, with 14 bases between. Germline CDR1 reads SNHLY; CDR2 reads FYNNEI. The CDR3 totals 15 residues. CDR3 coding DNA: TGTGCCAGCAGTGACAATGGCAGAACAAACAATGAGCAGTTCTTC. Its translation: CASSDNGRTNNEQFF.

The chain is built from TRBV10-3 and TRBJ1-5; no reliable D call. The CDR3 has 13 residues. Germline CDR1 ENHRY, CDR2 SYGVKD. V shed 7 bases and J shed 5 bases, with 12 bases lying between them. This CDR3 is CAITPSEDQPQHF. CDR3 nucleotide sequence: TGTGCCATCACCCCTTCCGAGGATCAGCCCCAGCATTTT.

The rearrangement joins TRBV5-1 to TRBJ2-7, with 7 positions matching TRBD1. From germline, CDR1 is SGHRS and CDR2 YFSETQ. This CDR3 has 14 residues. The V and J ends lost 1 base and 2 bases, in that order; junction bases with no gene match: 3. CDR3 in DNA: TGCGCCAGCAGCTTGTTCACAGGGGCCTACGAGCAGTACGTC. Protein: CASSLFTGAYEQYV.

This clone has a handful of counts. Written as DNA, the CDR3 is TGTGCCAGCAGCCCCCGACATCACACTGAAGCTTTCTTT. This encodes CASSPRHHTEAFF. The chain carries TRBV7-2 and TRBJ1-1; no definite D call. V was trimmed by 5 bases and J by 3 bases, leaving 10 bases between them. The CDR3 sequence is 13 residues long. Germline CDR1 is SGHTA and CDR2 is FQGNSA.

V is TRBV28 and J is TRBJ2-7; 9 bases line up with TRBD1. The CDR3 contains 15 residues. The V gene's germline CDR1 is MDHEN and CDR2 SYDVKM. V was pared by 5 bases and J by 2 bases, with 7 bases of the junction left unmatched. CDR3 region: CASSATGGRTYEQYV. For the CDR3, the DNA is TGTGCCAGCAGTGCGACAGGGGGTCGTACCTACGAGCAGTACGTC.

This clone was picked up one time. The V gene is TRBV5-6, the J gene TRBJ1-2; 9 positions match TRBD1. Germline V gene lookup returns CDR1 SGHDT and CDR2 YYEEEE. CDR3 length equals 12 residues. The trim removed 4 bases at V and 7 bases at J, leaving 2 bases unmatched. The CDR3, as DNA: TGTGCCAGCAGCCACAGGGGGCCTGGCTACACCTTC. It codes for CASSHRGPGYTF.

As concerns this clone: The same CDR3 also results from other DNA sequences found in this sample. The gene calls are TRBV6-5 and TRBJ1-2; D call uncertain. CDR1 MNHEY and CDR2 SVGAGI come from the germline V gene. The CDR3 length is 13 residues. The V gene lost 2 bases and the J gene lost 2 bases, with 6 bases spanning the gap. The CDR3 region has the DNA TGTGCCAGCAGTTACGGAGGGAACTATGGCTACACCTTC. Protein: CASSYGGNYGYTF.

The V and J genes are TRBV6-1 and TRBJ1-4; D possibly corresponds to TRBD1 (6 bases). The CDR3 has 15 residues. Trimming left V 7 bases short and J 4 bases short, with 16 bases between. Germline CDR1 reads MNHNS; CDR2 reads SASEGT. CDR3 in DNA: TGTGCCAGCATCCTATCGACAGGCGTTAATGAAAAACTGTTTTTT. This gives the protein CASILSTGVNEKLFF.

A single count supports this clone. J is TRBJ1-2 and V is TRBV5-4; unclear D gene. CDR1 and CDR2 from the germline V gene are SGHNT and YYREEE (reference sequence). Trimming took off 2 bases at V and 6 bases at J, with 17 bases between the two ends. This CDR3 comprises 15 residues. The CDR3 sequence is CASSFTPSEGHGYTF. The CDR3 region has the DNA TGTGCCAGCAGCTTTACCCCGTCTGAGGGTCATGGCTACACCTTC.

V and J are TRBV7-3 and TRBJ2-2, with 7 bases aligning to TRBD2. This CDR3 comprises 15 residues. Looked up from germline, CDR1 is SGHTA and CDR2 is FQGTGA. Unmatched junction bases numbered 6, after V lost 1 base and J lost 7 bases. This CDR3 reads CASSLMGGSGGELFF. CDR3 nucleotides: TGTGCCAGCAGCTTAATGGGGGGGTCAGGCGGGGAGCTGTTTTTT.